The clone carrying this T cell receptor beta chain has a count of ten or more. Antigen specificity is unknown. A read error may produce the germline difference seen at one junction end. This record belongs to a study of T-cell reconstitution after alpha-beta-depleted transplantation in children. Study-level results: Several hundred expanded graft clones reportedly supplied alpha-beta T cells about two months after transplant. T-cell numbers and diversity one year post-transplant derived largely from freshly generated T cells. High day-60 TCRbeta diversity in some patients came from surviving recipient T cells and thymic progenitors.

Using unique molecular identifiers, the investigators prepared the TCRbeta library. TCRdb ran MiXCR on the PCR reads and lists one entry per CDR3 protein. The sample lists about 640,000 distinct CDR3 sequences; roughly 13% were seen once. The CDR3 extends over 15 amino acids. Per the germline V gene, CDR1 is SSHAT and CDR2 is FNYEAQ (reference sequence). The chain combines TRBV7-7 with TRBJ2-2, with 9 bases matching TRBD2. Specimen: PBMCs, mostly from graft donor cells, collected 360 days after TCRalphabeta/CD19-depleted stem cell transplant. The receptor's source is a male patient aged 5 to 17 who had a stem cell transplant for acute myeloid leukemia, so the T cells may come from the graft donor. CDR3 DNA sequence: TGTGCTAGCAGCTTAGAGGCTAGCGGGACTGGGGAGCTGTTTTTT. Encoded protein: CASSLEASGTGELFF.